This T cell receptor beta chain came from a study of kidney transplant recipient with SARS-CoV-2 infection (dated by TCRdb to the early 2020s). There are many counts of this clonotype. This clone's antigen is unknown. No much larger clonotype is one base removed from it; base qualities were not supplied. The sample's time point label, in plain terms: pre-pandemic baseline sample and day 111 after first positive SARS-CoV-2 test. TCRdb names Illumina MiSeq as the instrument used. Profiling of the peripheral T cell repertoire was carried out for human TCRbeta genes. The authors' pipeline ran thus. Differential clonotype abundance was tested with beta-binomial modelling to account for variability over time. Clonotypes that had expanded were screened against the ImmuneCODE reference database of SARS-CoV-2-associated TCRs and mapped onto regions of the viral genome. Additional analyses of the repertoire looked at TRBV gene usage, CDR3 length, CDR3 amino acid overlap between time points, clonotype abundance distributions and Jaccard similarity. The public reads were run again by TCRdb, first through fastp at Q25 and then through MiXCR, and only productive beta chains were kept. Merged by CDR3 protein, the rows form single entries marked with the most common genes and DNA. TCRdb, not the original authors, processed these V and J calls. The sample profile shows about 250,000 distinct CDR3 sequences; about 30% of them were found once. The top ten clones comprise less than 8.5% of the sample.

This specimen was a blood sample, taken at baseline and between days 110 and 120 from a kidney transplant recipient. The TCR comes from a male patient in his thirties who had COVID-19 and was a kidney transplant recipient. Post transplant, some T cells may arise from the graft donor.

In nucleotides, the sequence is TGTGCCAGCAGTTGGGTGAGGGGGTTAAGTGGGAACGAGCAGTACTTC. It codes for CASSWVRGLSGNEQYF. This chain joins TRBV6-5 to TRBJ2-7; 6 matching bases give a weak D call of TRBD1. Cut back by 4 bases and 5 bases, the V and J ends lie 21 bases apart. The germline V gene specifies MNHEY as CDR1 and SVGAGI as CDR2. The CDR3 contains 16 residues, cysteine and phenylalanine counted. Only CDR3 DNA is held: 48 bases, read in frame from base 1.